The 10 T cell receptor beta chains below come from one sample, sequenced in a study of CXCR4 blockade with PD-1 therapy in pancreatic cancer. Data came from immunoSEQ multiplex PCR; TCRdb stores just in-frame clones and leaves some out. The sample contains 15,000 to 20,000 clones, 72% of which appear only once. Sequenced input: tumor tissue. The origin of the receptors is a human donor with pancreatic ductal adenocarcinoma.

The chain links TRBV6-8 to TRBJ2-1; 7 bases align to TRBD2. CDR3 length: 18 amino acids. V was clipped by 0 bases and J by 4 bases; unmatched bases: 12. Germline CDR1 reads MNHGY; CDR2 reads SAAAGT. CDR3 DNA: TGTGCCAGCAGTTACTCGCCCTTGGGGACTACAAAATACAATGAGCAGTTCTTC. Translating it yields CASSYSPLGTTKYNEQFF.

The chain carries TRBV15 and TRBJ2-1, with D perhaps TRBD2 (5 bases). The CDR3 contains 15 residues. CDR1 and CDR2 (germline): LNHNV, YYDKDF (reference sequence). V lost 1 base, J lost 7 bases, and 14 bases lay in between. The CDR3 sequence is CATSRVRWEWNEQFF. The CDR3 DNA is TGTGCCACCAGCAGAGTCAGGTGGGAGTGGAATGAGCAGTTCTTC.

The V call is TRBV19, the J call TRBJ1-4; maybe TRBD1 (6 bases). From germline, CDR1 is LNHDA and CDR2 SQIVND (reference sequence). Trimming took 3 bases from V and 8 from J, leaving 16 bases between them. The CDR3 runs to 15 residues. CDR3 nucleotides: TGTGCCAGTAGTATCCAGGGGATCGGAACGGAAAAACTGTTTTTT. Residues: CASSIQGIGTEKLFF.

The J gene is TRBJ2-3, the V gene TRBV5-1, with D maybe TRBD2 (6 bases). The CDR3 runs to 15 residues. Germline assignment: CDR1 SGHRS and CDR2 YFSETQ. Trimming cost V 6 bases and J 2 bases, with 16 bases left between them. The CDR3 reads CASIDGGTITDTQYF. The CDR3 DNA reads TGCGCCAGCATCGACGGGGGAACTATCACAGATACGCAGTATTTT.

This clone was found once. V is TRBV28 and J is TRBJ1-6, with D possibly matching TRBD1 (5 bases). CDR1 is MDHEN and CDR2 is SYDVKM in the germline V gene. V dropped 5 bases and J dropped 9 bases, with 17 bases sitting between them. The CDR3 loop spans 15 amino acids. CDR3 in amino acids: CASSTSRGRVSPLHF. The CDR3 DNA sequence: TGTGCCAGCAGTACCAGCCGGGGCCGGGTTTCACCCCTCCACTTT.

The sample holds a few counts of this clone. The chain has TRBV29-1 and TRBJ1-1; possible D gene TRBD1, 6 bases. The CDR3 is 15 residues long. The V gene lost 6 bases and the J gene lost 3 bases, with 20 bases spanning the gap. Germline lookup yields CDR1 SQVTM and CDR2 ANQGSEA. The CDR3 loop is CSVVTGRGIHTEAFF. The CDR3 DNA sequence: TGCAGCGTCGTCACAGGGAGGGGGATTCACACTGAAGCTTTCTTT.

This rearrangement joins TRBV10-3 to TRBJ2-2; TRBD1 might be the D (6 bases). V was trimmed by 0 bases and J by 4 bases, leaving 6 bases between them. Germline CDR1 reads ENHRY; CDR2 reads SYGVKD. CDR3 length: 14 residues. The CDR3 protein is CAISESDSTGELFF. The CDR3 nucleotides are TGTGCCATCAGTGAGTCGGACAGCACCGGGGAGCTGTTTTTT.

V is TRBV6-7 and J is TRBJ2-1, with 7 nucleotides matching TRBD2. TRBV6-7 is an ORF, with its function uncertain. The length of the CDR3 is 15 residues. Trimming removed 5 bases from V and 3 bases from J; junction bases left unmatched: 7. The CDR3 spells CASSLAGEGYNEQFF. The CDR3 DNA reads TGTGCCAGCAGTCTGGCGGGAGAGGGCTACAATGAGCAGTTCTTC.

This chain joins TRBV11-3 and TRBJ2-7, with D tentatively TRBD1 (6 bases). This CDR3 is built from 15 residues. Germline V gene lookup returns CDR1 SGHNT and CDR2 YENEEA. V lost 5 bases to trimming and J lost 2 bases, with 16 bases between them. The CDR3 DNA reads TGTGCCAGCAGCGAAGCGGACAGTCCAGCCTACGAGCAGTACTTC. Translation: CASSEADSPAYEQYF.

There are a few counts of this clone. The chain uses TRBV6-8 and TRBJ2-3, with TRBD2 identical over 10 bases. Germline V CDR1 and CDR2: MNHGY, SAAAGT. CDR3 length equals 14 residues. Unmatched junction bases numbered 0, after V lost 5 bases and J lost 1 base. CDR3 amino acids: CASSGTSGTDTQYF. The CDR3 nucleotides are TGTGCCAGCAGTGGGACTAGCGGCACAGATACGCAGTATTTT.